This T cell receptor beta chain stems from a study of response to subunit inactivated influenza vaccine. Regarding the study as a whole: Authors proposed each seasonal influenza vaccination draws in few new T cells.

A word on this clonotype: Its antigen is undetermined.

From the RT-PCR reads, TCRdb called clonotypes with MiXCR, one entry per CDR3 protein. The sample yields 630,000 or so distinct CDR3 sequences, 15% to 19% seen once. The CDR3 length is 13 residues. Trimming removed 4 bases at V and 5 bases at J, with 10 bases between. The germline V gene has CDR1 SGHDT and CDR2 YYEEEE. The TCR sequence derives from a man aged 50 to 59 who received an inactivated influenza vaccine. V is TRBV5-6 and J is TRBJ2-1; weak D call: TRBD1 (6 bases). The material sequenced was PBMCs from blood, taken 11 to 12 days after vaccination. The CDR3 DNA sequence: TGTGCCAGCAGCCCGGACAGAAACAATGAGCAGTTCTTC. Its translation: CASSPDRNNEQFF.